The 16 T cell receptor beta chains below all came from one sample that was sequenced in a study of post-analysis software for immune sequencing data. Findings and limits, study-wide: About 5 TRBV segments were more frequent in patients than controls; TRBV5-6, TRBV5-1 and TRBV20-1 belonged to this group.

Unique molecular identifiers featured in each of the TCR beta cDNA libraries. MiXCR, applied by TCRdb to the PCR reads, yields one record per CDR3 protein. The sample gives approximately 160,000 distinct CDR3 sequences, approximately 31% of which show up once; roughly 1.6% is in the top ten. Their antigen targets remain unknown. Material: blood. All receptors derive from a girl between 10 and 17 years old with multiple sclerosis.

There are a few counts of this clonotype. The gene calls are TRBV6-5 and TRBJ1-1, with D possibly TRBD1 on 5 matching bases. Germline V gene sequence: CDR1 MNHEY, CDR2 SVGAGI. The CDR3 sequence is 13 residues long. Trimming removed 6 bases from V and 0 bases from J, with 8 bases in between. The CDR3 nucleotides are TGTGCCAGCAGCATACAGGTGAACACTGAAGCTTTCTTT. It is translated as CASSIQVNTEAFF.

This clonotype occurred many times. The V gene is TRBV5-1, the J gene TRBJ2-3; D unclear. Per the germline V gene, CDR1 is SGHRS and CDR2 is YFSETQ. V shed 7 bases and J shed 6 bases, with 12 bases lying between them. The CDR3 length is 12 residues. CDR3 amino acids: CASRPDSDTQYF. For the CDR3, the DNA is TGCGCCAGCCGTCCAGATAGTGATACGCAGTATTTT.

About this clonotype: This clone may be a read error of a much larger clone one base away. The chain uses TRBV7-9 and TRBJ2-7; TRBD2 might be the D (6 bases). The ends were cut back, 3 bases at V and 2 bases at J, with 17 bases in the middle. CDR1 and CDR2 from the germline V gene are SEHNR and FQNEAQ (reference sequence). This CDR3 region has 16 residues. CDR3 coding DNA: TGTGCCAGCAGCTTTGGTAGCGGCGGAGCTACCTACGAGCAGTACTTC. Amino acid sequence: CASSFGSGGATYEQYF.

Remarks on this clonotype: This may stem from a read error, because a much larger clone lies one nucleotide away. V and J are TRBV20-1 and TRBJ2-3, with D maybe TRBD2 (5 bases). The CDR3 consists of 17 residues. Germline V gene sequence: CDR1 DFQATT, CDR2 SNEGSKA (reference sequence). V lost 1 base and J lost 2, with 19 bases in between. The CDR3 loop is CSARGPIVGAVTDTQYF. Here the CDR3 DNA reads TGCAGTGCTAGAGGCCCTATAGTGGGAGCTGTCACAGATACGCAGTATTTT.

This clonotype was counted at least ten times. V is TRBV2 and J is TRBJ2-5; a possible D gene is TRBD1 (7 bases). Germline loops: CDR1 SNHLY, CDR2 FYNNEI. V dropped 9 bases and J dropped 4 bases, with 18 bases sitting between them. The CDR3 extends over 14 amino acids. The chain's CDR3 is CARLEEGAGETQYF. The CDR3, as DNA: TGTGCCAGGCTTGAGGAGGGGGCCGGAGAGACCCAGTACTTC.

This clonotype was seen a few times. The V call is TRBV6-6, the J call TRBJ2-7; D could derive from TRBD1 or TRBD2 (7 bases each). The CDR3 length is 15 residues. CDR1 is MNHNY and CDR2 is SVGAGI in the germline V gene (reference sequence). The V end was cut by 4 bases, the J end by 3 bases, with 16 bases between. Here the CDR3 DNA reads TGTGCCAGCAGTTTTGGGGGGGACAGCATCTACGAGCAGTACTTC. Translated, it gives CASSFGGDSIYEQYF.

Many counts were recorded for this clonotype. This sequence joins TRBV7-9 and TRBJ1-2, with D unclear. The V end lost 2 bases, the J end lost 0 bases, and 13 bases lay between the germline ends. The CDR3 contains 16 residues. CDR1 SEHNR and CDR2 FQNEAQ come from the germline V gene (reference sequence). The CDR3 DNA follows: TGTGCCAGCAGCTTAAGGCCAGGTGAATCTAACTATGGCTACACCTTC. Encoded protein: CASSLRPGESNYGYTF.

This clonotype was seen a single time. V and J are TRBV12-3 or TRBV12-4 and TRBJ1-5; a possible D gene is TRBD1 (6 bases). This CDR3 spans 15 amino acids. With 6 bases removed from V and 2 bases from J, the gap between germline ends came to 14 bases. CDR3: CASRTQGQGNQPQHF. The CDR3 region has the DNA TGTGCCAGCAGGACCCAGGGGCAGGGCAATCAGCCCCAGCATTTT.

This clonotype was counted ten times or more. V gene TRBV5-1 combines with J gene TRBJ2-3, with 10 bases fitting TRBD2. In germline, CDR1 is SGHRS, CDR2 YFSETQ. CDR3 size: 17 residues. With V trimmed by 4 bases and J by 0 bases, 8 bases remained unmatched. CDR3 sequence reads: CASSLLTSGTSTDTQYF. CDR3 DNA: TGCGCCAGCAGCCTCCTAACTAGCGGGACTAGCACAGATACGCAGTATTTT.

This clonotype was seen more than once but under ten times. The chain combines TRBV30 with TRBJ2-5, with D perhaps TRBD1 (5 bases). Germline CDR1 GTSNPN, CDR2 SVGIG (reference sequence). V dropped 1 base and J dropped 3 bases, with 6 bases sitting between them. This CDR3 has 12 amino acids. CDR3 nucleotide sequence: TGTGCCTGGAGTGGGACAAAAGAGACCCAGTACTTC. This gives the protein CAWSGTKETQYF.

The J gene is TRBJ2-1, the V gene TRBV15; maybe TRBD1 (6 bases). Between the trimmed V and J ends, which lost 1 base and 1 base, there was a span of 11 bases. The CDR3 is made up of 16 amino acids. CDR1 and CDR2 from the germline V gene are LNHNV and YYDKDF (reference sequence). The CDR3 is CATSRAPGHSYNEQFF. The CDR3 nucleotides are TGTGCCACCAGCAGAGCCCCGGGACATTCCTACAATGAGCAGTTCTTC.

This clonotype has only a few counts. This rearrangement joins TRBV5-1 to TRBJ1-1; D not resolved. The CDR3 extends over 15 amino acids. CDR1 SGHRS and CDR2 YFSETQ come from the germline V gene. V lost 0 bases and J lost 0, with 9 bases in between. DNA for the CDR3: TGCGCCAGCAGCTTGGAATCCCTGATGAACACTGAAGCTTTCTTT. Its translation is CASSLESLMNTEAFF. The whole variable domain, filled in from reference TRBV5-1 and TRBJ1-1, reads KAGVTQTPRYLIKTRGQQVTLSCSPISGHRSVSWYQQTPGQGLQFLFEYFSETQRNKGNFPGRFSGRQFSNSRSEMNVSTLELGDSALYLCASSLESLMNTEAFFGQGTRLTVV.

This clonotype was detected many times. This chain joins TRBV20-1 and TRBJ2-5; 8 nucleotides agree with TRBD2. Trimming cost V 5 bases and J 0 bases; bases outside gene matches: 11. From germline, CDR1 is DFQATT and CDR2 SNEGSKA (reference sequence). This CDR3 has 16 amino acids. CDR3 coding DNA: TGCAGTGCTTTCCGACCGACTAGCGAGTACCAAGAGACCCAGTACTTC. This sequence encodes CSAFRPTSEYQETQYF.

This clonotype has at least ten counts. The chain is built from TRBV6-4 and TRBJ2-1, with D unclear. From germline, CDR1 is MRHNA and CDR2 SNTAGT. This CDR3 has 13 residues. Trimming stripped 3 bases from V and 6 bases from J, with 9 bases between. In DNA form, the CDR3 reads TGTGCCAGCAGTGAGGGGTTTGGCAATGAGCAGTTCTTC. Protein: CASSEGFGNEQFF.

This clonotype was picked up a small number of times. This chain uses TRBV5-1 with TRBJ1-2, with 7 nucleotides matching TRBD1. CDR1 and CDR2 (germline): SGHRS, YFSETQ. The CDR3 loop spans 17 amino acids. V lost 3 bases and J lost 4; bases outside the gene matches: 15. This CDR3 is CASSSRTGGVNIYGYTF. In DNA, the CDR3 is TGCGCCAGCAGCTCCCGGACAGGCGGAGTTAACATCTATGGCTACACCTTC.

The chain couples TRBV7-2 to TRBJ2-1; 10 positions match TRBD2. V trimming: 5 bases; J trimming: 4 bases; junction bases outside the gene matches: 5. The CDR3 has 15 amino acids. The germline V gene has CDR1 SGHTA and CDR2 FQGNSA. Written as DNA, the CDR3 is TGTGCCAGCAGCGCCTCTAGCGGGGGTTACAATGAGCAGTTCTTC. Its protein is CASSASSGGYNEQFF.